Listed here is a single TCR beta chain. Per the authors' pipeline: Scientists estimated how many nucleated cells there were by amplifying reference gene primers. Clones were read by immunoSEQ multiplex PCR, and TCRdb kept only the in-frame ones, dropping some. That table supplies the V and J calls and clone size; D and trimming were determined from the DNA. The sample carries under 300,000 clones, approximately 79% recorded once. This sample was included in a study of blood T cell repertoires in COVID-19. V was clipped by 7 bases and J by 5 bases, with 11 bases between them. This CDR3 is built from 12 residues.

V and J are TRBV12-3 or TRBV12-4 and TRBJ1-1; possible D gene TRBD1, 6 bases. The receptor comes from a middle-aged woman with active or convalescent COVID-19. The specimen sequenced was peripheral blood. The CDR3 here is CASTQGWTEAFF. The CDR3 region has the DNA TGTGCCAGCACCCAGGGGTGGACTGAAGCTTTCTTT.